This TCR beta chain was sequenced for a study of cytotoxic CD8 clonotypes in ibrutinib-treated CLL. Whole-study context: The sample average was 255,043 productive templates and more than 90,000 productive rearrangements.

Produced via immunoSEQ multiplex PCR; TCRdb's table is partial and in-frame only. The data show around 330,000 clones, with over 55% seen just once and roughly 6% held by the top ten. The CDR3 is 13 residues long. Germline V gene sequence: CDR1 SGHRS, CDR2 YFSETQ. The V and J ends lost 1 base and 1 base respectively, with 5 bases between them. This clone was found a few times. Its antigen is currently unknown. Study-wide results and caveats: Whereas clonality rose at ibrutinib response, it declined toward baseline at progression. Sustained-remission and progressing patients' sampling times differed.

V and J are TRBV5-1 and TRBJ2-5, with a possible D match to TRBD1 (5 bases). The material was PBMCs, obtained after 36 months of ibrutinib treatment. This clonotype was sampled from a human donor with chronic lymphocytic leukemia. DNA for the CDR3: TGCGCCAGCAGCTTGCAGGGCCAAGAGACCCAGTACTTC. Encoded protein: CASSLQGQETQYF.